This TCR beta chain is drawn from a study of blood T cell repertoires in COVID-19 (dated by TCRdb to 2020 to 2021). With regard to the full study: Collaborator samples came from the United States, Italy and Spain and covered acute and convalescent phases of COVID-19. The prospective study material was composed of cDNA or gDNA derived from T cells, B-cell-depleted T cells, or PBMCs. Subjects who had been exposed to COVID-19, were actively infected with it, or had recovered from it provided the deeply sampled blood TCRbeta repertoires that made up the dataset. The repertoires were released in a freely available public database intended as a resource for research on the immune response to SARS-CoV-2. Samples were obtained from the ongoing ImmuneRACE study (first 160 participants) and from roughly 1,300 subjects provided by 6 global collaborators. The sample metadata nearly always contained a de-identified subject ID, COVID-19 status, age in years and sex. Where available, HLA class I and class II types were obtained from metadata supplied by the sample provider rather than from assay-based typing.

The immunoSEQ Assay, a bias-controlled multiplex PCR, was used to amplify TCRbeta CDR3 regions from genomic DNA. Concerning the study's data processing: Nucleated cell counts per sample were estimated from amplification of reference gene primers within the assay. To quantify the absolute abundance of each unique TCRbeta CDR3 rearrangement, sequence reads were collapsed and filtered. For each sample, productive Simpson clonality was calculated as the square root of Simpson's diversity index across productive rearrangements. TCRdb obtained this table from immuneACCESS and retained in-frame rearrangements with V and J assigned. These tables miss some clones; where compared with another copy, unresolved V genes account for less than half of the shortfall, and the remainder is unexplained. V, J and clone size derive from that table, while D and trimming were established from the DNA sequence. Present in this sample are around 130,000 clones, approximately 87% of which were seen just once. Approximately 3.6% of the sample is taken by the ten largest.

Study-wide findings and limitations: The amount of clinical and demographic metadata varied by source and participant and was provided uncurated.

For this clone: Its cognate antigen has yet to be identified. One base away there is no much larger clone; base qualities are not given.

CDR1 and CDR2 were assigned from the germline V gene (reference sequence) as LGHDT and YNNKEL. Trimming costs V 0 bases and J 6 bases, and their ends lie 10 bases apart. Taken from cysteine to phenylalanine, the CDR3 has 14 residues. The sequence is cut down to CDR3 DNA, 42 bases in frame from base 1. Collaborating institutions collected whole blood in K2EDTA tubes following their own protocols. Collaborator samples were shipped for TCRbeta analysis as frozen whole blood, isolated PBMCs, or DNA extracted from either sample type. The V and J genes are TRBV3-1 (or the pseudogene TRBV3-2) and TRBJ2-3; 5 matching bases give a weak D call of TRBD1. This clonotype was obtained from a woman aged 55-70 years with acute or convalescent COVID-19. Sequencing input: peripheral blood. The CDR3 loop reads CASSQERGRDTQYF. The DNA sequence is TGTGCCAGCAGCCAAGAAAGGGGTCGGGATACGCAGTATTTT.